The sequence of this T cell receptor (beta chain) was determined in a study of CD8 T cells in ankylosing spondylitis. Study observations and caveats: Matched ankylosing spondylitis synovial fluid reportedly showed significant enrichment of disease-linked clones. Past studies reported some motif variants in reactive arthritis synovial fluid and blood.

Molecular-barcoded quantitative 5'-RACE produced these TCR beta libraries. TCRdb reprocessed the 5' RACE reads via MiXCR and lists one record per CDR3 protein. The top ten hold approximately 1.1% of the sample, which has 300,000 to 400,000 distinct CDR3 sequences, 14% to 15% seen once. Germline values: CDR1 MNHEY, CDR2 SMNVEV (reference sequence). This CDR3 region has 15 residues. Trimming took 5 bases from V and 2 from J; bases not matched to a gene: 8. With respect to this clonotype: The antigen is unknown.

The sequence came from a male donor with ankylosing spondylitis or in good health (not recorded which). This chain links TRBV27 with TRBJ2-5; 7 nucleotides line up with TRBD2. Sequenced sample: blood, either unsorted or a sorted T cell fraction (not recorded which). DNA of the CDR3: TGTGCCAGCAGTGCCGGTTTGGGGGGGCAAGAGACCCAGTACTTC. Residues: CASSAGLGGQETQYF.